Listed here are 20 T cell receptor beta chains from one sample, sequenced in a study of T-cell reconstitution after alpha-beta-depleted transplantation in children. Preparation of the TCRbeta library was carried out with unique molecular identifiers. TCRdb redid the calling of the PCR reads with MiXCR, one entry per CDR3 protein. This sample yields hundreds of thousands of distinct CDR3 sequences, of which 13% are seen a single time; over 2% belongs to the top ten. Sequences were derived from PBMCs, mostly from graft donor cells, sampled 360 days after TCRalphabeta/CD19-depleted stem cell transplant. These receptors were obtained from a male patient under 18 who had a stem cell transplant for acute myeloid leukemia, so the T cells may come from the graft donor.

This clonotype appeared many times. The CDR3: CSVGDRVYEQYF. The CDR3 DNA reads TGCAGCGTTGGAGACAGGGTCTACGAGCAGTACTTC. The chain employs TRBV29-1 and TRBJ2-7, with 7 bases lining up with TRBD1. CDR1 and CDR2 from the germline V gene are SQVTM and ANQGSEA. V shed 4 bases, J shed 3 bases, and the junction held 3 bases outside the gene matches. The CDR3 covers 12 residues.

This clonotype was observed a handful of times. The V gene is TRBV4-3, the J gene TRBJ2-7; 9 bases match TRBD2. The germline CDR1 and CDR2 sequences are LGHNA and YSLEER. Unmatched junction bases numbered 4, after V lost 1 base and J lost 3 bases. This CDR3 is built from 15 residues. The CDR3 is CASSQAQAGGYEQYF. The DNA for the CDR3 is TGCGCCAGCAGCCAAGCCCAAGCGGGAGGCTACGAGCAGTACTTC.

This chain uses TRBV10-3 with TRBJ2-1; 7 bases align to TRBD2. Trimming took 3 bases from V and 4 from J; bases not matched to a gene: 6. CDR1 is ENHRY, CDR2 SYGVKD, per germline. The CDR3 runs 15 residues. The CDR3 protein is CAISDGTSEYNEQFF. The DNA for the CDR3 is TGTGCCATCAGTGATGGCACTAGCGAATACAATGAGCAGTTCTTC.

This chain joins TRBV29-1 and TRBJ2-7; 9 bases are shared with TRBD1. The V gene end was trimmed by 7 bases and the J gene end by 4 bases; junction bases not matched to a gene: 11. Germline V gives CDR1 SQVTM, CDR2 ANQGSEA. The CDR3 is made up of 14 amino acids. The CDR3 DNA follows: TGCAGCGCCGTGGACAGGGGAATTGGGTACGAGCAGTACTTC. It translates to CSAVDRGIGYEQYF.

This clonotype showed up many times. The genes are TRBV2 and TRBJ2-2; 14 nucleotides match TRBD2. This CDR3 comprises 15 residues. Per the germline V gene, CDR1 is SNHLY and CDR2 is FYNNEI. J was trimmed by 5 bases and V by 4 bases; bases with no gene match: 0. This CDR3 is CASSGTSGRTGELFF. CDR3 DNA: TGTGCCAGCAGTGGGACTAGCGGGAGGACCGGGGAGCTGTTTTTT. Full variable domain (outside the CDR3, taken from reference TRBV2 and TRBJ2-2): EPEVTQTPSHQVTQMGQEVILRCVPISNHLYFYWYRQILGQKVEFLVSFYNNEISEKSEIFDDQFSVERPDGSNFTLKIRSTKLEDSAMYFCASSGTSGRTGELFFGEGSRLTVL.

The chain uses TRBV20-1 and TRBJ1-5; D is possibly TRBD1 (6 bases). Germline V gene lookup returns CDR1 DFQATT and CDR2 SNEGSKA (reference sequence). The CDR3 is 15 amino acids. V dropped 7 bases and J dropped 4 bases, with 20 bases sitting between them. CDR3 sequence (DNA): TGCAGTGTTCCTTTCCAAAACAGGGTTAATCAGCCCCAGCATTTT. This encodes CSVPFQNRVNQPQHF.

As regards this clonotype: An end of the junction differs from the germline gene, which may be a read error. This rearrangement joins TRBV11-2 to TRBJ2-1; TRBD2 agrees at 10 bases. This CDR3 has 18 amino acids. Germline assignment: CDR1 SGHAT and CDR2 FQNNGV. CDR3 region: CASSPPLAGASSHNEQFF. The CDR3 bases are TGTGCCAGCAGTCCCCCTCTAGCGGGGGCTAGCTCCCACAATGAGCAGTTCTTC.

The genes are TRBV12-3 or TRBV12-4 and TRBJ1-5, with a tentative D call TRBD1 (6 bases). The CDR3 runs 15 residues. V was pared by 3 bases and J by 3 bases, with 12 bases between. The CDR3 reads CASSFWGQDNQPQHF. The CDR3 DNA sequence: TGTGCCAGCAGTTTTTGGGGGCAGGACAATCAGCCCCAGCATTTT.

The chain uses TRBV28 and TRBJ2-7, with no clear D. The CDR3 runs 14 residues. Germline CDR1 and CDR2: MDHEN and SYDVKM. V was shortened by 2 bases and J by 0 bases, with 8 bases between the two germline ends. CDR3 loop: CASSLKRVSYEQYF. In nucleotides, the CDR3 is TGTGCCAGCAGTTTAAAAAGGGTCTCCTACGAGCAGTACTTC.

This chain connects TRBV6-1 to TRBJ2-1; 9 nucleotides agree with TRBD2. The ends lost 5 bases at V and 5 bases at J; junction bases unmatched: 7. The CDR3 runs 15 residues. Germline CDR1 MNHNS, CDR2 SASEGT. CDR3 loop: CASSQRLAANNEQFF. CDR3 in DNA: TGTGCCAGCAGTCAACGACTAGCGGCTAACAATGAGCAGTTCTTC.

The J gene is TRBJ2-2, the V gene TRBV14, with D unclear. V was trimmed by 4 bases and J by 6 bases, leaving 9 bases between them. Germline V gene data show CDR1 as SGHDN and CDR2 as FVKESK. The CDR3 sequence is 13 residues long. The CDR3 region is CASSRFSPGELFF. DNA of the CDR3: TGTGCCAGCAGCCGATTTAGCCCCGGGGAGCTGTTTTTT. Looking up the rest from reference TRBV14 and TRBJ2-2 gives the full variable domain: EAGVTQFPSHSVIEKGQTVTLRCDPISGHDNLYWYRRVMGKEIKFLLHFVKESKQDESGMPNNRFLAERTGGTYSTLKVQPAELEDSGVYFCASSRFSPGELFFGEGSRLTVL.

With regard to this clonotype: The conserved final phenylalanine or tryptophan is absent from the CDR3, which likely points to a read error. V gene TRBV29-1 combines with J gene TRBJ2-7; D ambiguous. The CDR3 contains 14 residues. V gave up 3 bases and J gave up 2 bases, with 14 bases separating them. CDR1 is SQVTM and CDR2 is ANQGSEA in the germline V gene. CDR3 bases: TGCAGCGTTGAGAACGGCCAGCCAGCCTACGAGCAGTACTAC. This encodes CSVENGQPAYEQYY.

This clonotype appeared a few times. The chain links TRBV10-3 to TRBJ2-3, with TRBD2 matching over 9 bases. Germline trimming cut 7 bases from V and 2 bases from J; bases unmatched to any gene: 7. The germline CDR1 and CDR2 sequences are ENHRY and SYGVKD. The CDR3 loop spans 15 amino acids. The CDR3 DNA reads TGTGCCATCATGAAGCGGGAGGCCCCCACAGATACGCAGTATTTT. It translates to CAIMKREAPTDTQYF.

The chain links TRBV28 to TRBJ2-1; 9 bases fit TRBD2. Trimming removed 5 bases from V and 5 bases from J; junction bases left unmatched: 19. Germline CDR1 and CDR2: MDHEN and SYDVKM. This CDR3 comprises 19 residues. The CDR3 DNA is TGTGCCAGCAGTCTTAGAGCCCTTTTGGTAGCGGGAGCGCACAATGAGCAGTTCTTC. Protein sequence: CASSLRALLVAGAHNEQFF.

A few counts support this clonotype. The chain couples TRBV24-1 to TRBJ2-2; 14 bases fit TRBD2. With V trimmed by 9 bases and J by 1 base, 9 bases remained unmatched. The CDR3 loop spans 18 amino acids. Germline loops: CDR1 KGHDR, CDR2 SFDVKD. The CDR3 region is CATGEPGLAGVNTGELFF. CDR3 DNA: TGTGCCACCGGGGAGCCGGGACTAGCGGGAGTGAACACCGGGGAGCTGTTTTTT.

This clonotype has just a few counts. CDR3 DNA: TGTGCCAGCCCCGTTACCGGTCCCAAGTCAGGTACGCAGTATTTT. Translation gives CASPVTGPKSGTQYF. This rearrangement joins TRBV9 to TRBJ2-3; no reliable D call. Per the germline V gene, CDR1 is SGDLS and CDR2 is YYNGEE. CDR3 length: 15 residues. V was trimmed by 7 bases and J by 8 bases, leaving 23 bases between them.

This clonotype was seen a handful of times. The CDR3: CASTTEVADTQYF. CDR3 nucleotides: TGTGCCAGCACCACGGAGGTCGCAGATACGCAGTATTTT. The genes are TRBV7-2 and TRBJ2-3; a weak D match, TRBD2 (5 bases). Germline loops: CDR1 SGHTA, CDR2 FQGNSA. This CDR3 contains 13 residues. V dropped 7 bases and J dropped 4 bases, with 12 bases sitting between them.

This clonotype was seen many times. The V call is TRBV9, the J call TRBJ2-1, with TRBD2 matching over 11 bases. The CDR3 extends over 15 amino acids. V was clipped by 5 bases and J by 3 bases; unmatched bases: 4. The germline V gene has CDR1 SGDLS and CDR2 YYNGEE. CDR3 amino acids: CASSVGTSGYNEQFF. CDR3 nucleotides: TGTGCCAGCAGTGTTGGGACTAGCGGCTACAATGAGCAGTTCTTC.

This chain links TRBV4-3 with TRBJ2-7; weak D call: TRBD2 (5 bases). The V and J ends lost 0 bases and 6 bases respectively, with 9 bases between them. CDR3 length equals 13 residues. Germline values: CDR1 LGHNA, CDR2 YSLEER. This CDR3 reads CASSQDGSGEQYF. In DNA form, the CDR3 reads TGCGCCAGCAGCCAAGATGGGAGCGGCGAGCAGTACTTC.

Here the CDR3 DNA reads TGTGCCAGCAGCGTCAGAGGGTCCTATGGCTACACCTTC. Its translation is CASSVRGSYGYTF. The rearrangement uses TRBV9 and TRBJ1-2; no definite D call. The germline gives CDR1 SGDLS, CDR2 YYNGEE. The ends were cut back, 2 bases at V and 4 bases at J, with 9 bases in the middle. The CDR3 runs 13 residues.